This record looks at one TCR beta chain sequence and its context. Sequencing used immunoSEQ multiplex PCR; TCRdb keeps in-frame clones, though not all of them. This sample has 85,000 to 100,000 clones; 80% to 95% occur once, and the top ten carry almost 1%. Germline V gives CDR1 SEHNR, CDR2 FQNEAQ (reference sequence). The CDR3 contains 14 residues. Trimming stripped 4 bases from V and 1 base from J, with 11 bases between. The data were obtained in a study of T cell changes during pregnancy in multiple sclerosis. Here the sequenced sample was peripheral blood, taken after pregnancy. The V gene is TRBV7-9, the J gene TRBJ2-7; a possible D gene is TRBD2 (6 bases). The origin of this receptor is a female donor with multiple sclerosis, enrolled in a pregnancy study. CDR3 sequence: CASSSPAGSYEQYF. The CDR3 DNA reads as TGTGCCAGCAGCTCCCCAGCGGGTTCCTACGAGCAGTACTTC.